This T cell receptor beta chain was profiled in a study of blood T cell repertoires in COVID-19. Background on the study: Spain, Italy and the United States supplied samples that represented acute and convalescent COVID-19. PBMCs, B-cell-depleted T cells, or T cells were the source of the cDNA or gDNA that made up the material.

Followed longitudinally, the Seattle patients had been enrolled during active infection. The CDR3 consists of 13 residues. From germline, CDR1 is SEHNR and CDR2 FQNEAQ (reference sequence). This clone was seen a few times. Mismatch with germline at one junction end may stem from a read error. In the original analysis: Reference gene primer amplification yielded estimated nucleated cell counts. The method was immunoSEQ multiplex PCR; TCRdb's version includes in-frame clones alone and lacks a portion of them. The V and J calls and clone size are taken from that table; D and trimming were inferred from the DNA. Altogether 410,000 or so clones are present, about nine tenths being singletons, with the ten largest covering roughly 1.6%.

Sequencing was performed on peripheral blood. The sequence was collected from a woman aged 40 to 50 with COVID-19, enrolled during active disease. The chain combines TRBV7-9 with TRBJ2-5; 11 bases match TRBD2. The CDR3 DNA reads as TGTGCCAGCAGTTTAGCGGGAGGGGAGACCCAGTACTTC. This gives the protein CASSLAGGETQYF. Based on the CDR3 plus reference TRBV7-9 and TRBJ2-5, the full variable domain is DTGVSQNPRHKITKRGQNVTFRCDPISEHNRLYWYRQTLGQGPEFLTYFQNEAQLEKSRLLSDRFSAERPKGSFSTLEIQRTEQGDSAMYLCASSLAGGETQYFGPGTRLLVL.